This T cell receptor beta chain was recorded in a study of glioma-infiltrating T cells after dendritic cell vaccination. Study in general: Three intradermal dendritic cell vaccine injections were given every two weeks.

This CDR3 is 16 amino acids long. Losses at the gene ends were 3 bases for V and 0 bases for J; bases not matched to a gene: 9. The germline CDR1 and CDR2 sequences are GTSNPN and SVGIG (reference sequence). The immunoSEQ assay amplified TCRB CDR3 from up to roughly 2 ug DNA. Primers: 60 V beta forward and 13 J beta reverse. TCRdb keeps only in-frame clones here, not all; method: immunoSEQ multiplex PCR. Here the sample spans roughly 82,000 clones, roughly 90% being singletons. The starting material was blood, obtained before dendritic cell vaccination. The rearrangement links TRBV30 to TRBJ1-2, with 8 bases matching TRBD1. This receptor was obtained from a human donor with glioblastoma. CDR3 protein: CAWSAPGGRPNYGYTF. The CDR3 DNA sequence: TGTGCCTGGAGCGCGCCAGGGGGCCGGCCTAACTATGGCTACACCTTC.